The 25 T cell receptor beta chains below were found in one sample sequenced in a study of CD8+CD57+ T cells in acquired aplastic anemia. Genomic DNA, serving as template, underwent TCR beta VDJ and CDR3 profiling. Using its own MiXCR run on the reads, TCRdb lists one record per CDR3 protein. The sample records 60,000 or so distinct CDR3 sequences, roughly 54% being singletons. Source material: sorted CD4+, CD8+, or CD8+CD57+ T cells (not recorded which) from PBMCs. Receptor source: a human donor in good health, serving as a control.

This clonotype has a count of ten or more. The CDR3 coding sequence is TGTGCCAGCAGTTTTGTTTTCCCGGACGGAGAGCAAGAGACCCAGTACTTC. It is translated as CASSFVFPDGEQETQYF. The V call is TRBV28, the J call TRBJ2-5; D is unclear. The CDR3 spans 17 residues. From germline, CDR1 is MDHEN and CDR2 SYDVKM. V lost 3 bases and J lost 2, with 19 bases in between.

This clonotype was counted at least ten times. This chain uses TRBV5-6 with TRBJ1-2; the D is unclear. Germline CDR1 SGHDT, CDR2 YYEEEE. The CDR3 extends over 14 amino acids. With 0 bases removed from V and 2 bases from J, the gap between germline ends came to 8 bases. The CDR3: CASSLDSDNYGYTF. CDR3 in DNA: TGTGCCAGCAGCTTGGATTCGGACAACTATGGCTACACCTTC.

The gene calls are TRBV9 and TRBJ2-5, with 10 bases aligning to TRBD2. CDR1 is SGDLS, CDR2 YYNGEE, per germline. V lost 4 bases, J lost 6 bases, and 9 bases stayed unmatched. This CDR3 has 15 amino acids. The CDR3 loop reads CASSQVAGGRKTQYF. In DNA, the CDR3 is TGTGCCAGCAGCCAAGTAGCGGGGGGCCGAAAGACCCAGTACTTC.

The V gene is TRBV25-1, the J gene TRBJ2-6; 9 bases fit TRBD2. The junction had 12 bases not matched to a gene; V was cut back by 7 bases and J by 2 bases. The CDR3 loop spans 18 amino acids. Germline V gene lookup returns CDR1 MGHDK and CDR2 SYGVNS. CDR3 nucleotide sequence: TGTGCCAGCACGACACGCGGGAGGGCAACCGCTGGGGCCAACGTCCTGACTTTC. Residues: CASTTRGRATAGANVLTF.

The genes are TRBV24-1 and TRBJ1-5; D gene uncertain. Deletions cut 5 bases from V and 1 base from J, with 5 bases between. Germline V CDR1 and CDR2: KGHDR, SFDVKD. The CDR3 sequence is 13 residues long. CDR3: CATSGRSNQPQHF. The CDR3 DNA reads TGTGCCACCAGTGGAAGAAGCAATCAGCCCCAGCATTTT.

This clonotype turned up a few times. This rearrangement joins TRBV25-1 to TRBJ2-6, with 7 bases aligning to TRBD2. Germline V gene sequence: CDR1 MGHDK, CDR2 SYGVNS. V gave up 6 bases and J gave up 4 bases; unmatched junction bases: 9. This CDR3 is built from 16 residues. CDR3 residues: CASSGEGPQGANVLTF. The DNA of the CDR3 is TGTGCCAGCAGCGGGGAGGGGCCACAAGGGGCCAACGTCCTGACTTTC.

V gene TRBV11-1 combines with J gene TRBJ2-7; 11 nucleotides line up with TRBD2. CDR1 and CDR2 (germline): SGHAT, FQDESV (reference sequence). After removal of 1 base from V and 0 bases from J, the junction contained 2 bases not matched to a gene. The CDR3 is 16 residues long. The CDR3 loop is CASSLGTSGLSYEQYF. The CDR3 DNA is TGTGCCAGCAGCTTAGGGACTAGCGGGCTCTCCTACGAGCAGTACTTC.

This clonotype is medium-sized. This sequence joins TRBV25-1 and TRBJ1-4; no reliable D call. The CDR3 runs to 15 residues. The V end was cut by 9 bases, the J end by 5 bases, with 19 bases between. CDR1 is MGHDK and CDR2 is SYGVNS in the germline V gene. DNA for the CDR3: TGTGCCAGTACAACCGGGCCCGGACGGAATGAAAAACTGTTTTTT. Encoded protein: CASTTGPGRNEKLFF. Complete variable domain (other parts from reference TRBV25-1 and TRBJ1-4): EADIYQTPRYLVIGTGKKITLECSQTMGHDKMYWYQQDPGMELHLIHYSYGVNSTEKGDLSSESTVSRIRTEHFPLTLESARPSHTSQYLCASTTGPGRNEKLFFGSGTQLSVL.

The chain is built from TRBV11-1 and TRBJ2-7; 13 positions agree with TRBD2. The V segment lost 5 bases and the J segment 0 bases; nucleotides outside the gene matches: 4. CDR3 size: 16 residues. Germline V gene data show CDR1 as SGHAT and CDR2 as FQDESV (reference sequence). The CDR3 loop reads CASSPRTSGSSYEQYF. CDR3 coding DNA: TGTGCCAGCAGCCCCCGGACTAGCGGGAGCTCCTACGAGCAGTACTTC.

The CDR3, as DNA: TGCAGTGGAGGGGGGCGGGACACTGAAGCTTTCTTT. The encoded protein is CSGGGRDTEAFF. V is TRBV20-1 and J is TRBJ1-1, with D possibly TRBD1 on 6 matching bases. Germline V gives CDR1 DFQATT, CDR2 SNEGSKA (reference sequence). CDR3 length: 12 residues. With 7 bases removed from V and 3 bases from J, the gap between germline ends came to 12 bases.

On this clonotype: A much larger clone differs by one base, so this may be a read error. V gene TRBV12-3 or TRBV12-4 combines with J gene TRBJ1-5; D gene uncertain. CDR3 length equals 13 residues. The V end was cut by 6 bases, the J end by 5 bases, with 11 bases between. In nucleotides, the CDR3 is TGTGCCAGCAGGACCAGGAGAGATCAGCCCCAGCATTTT. It codes for CASRTRRDQPQHF.

This clonotype was seen ten or more times. The chain joins TRBV7-6 to TRBJ1-5; unclear D gene. Germline CDR1 reads SGHVS; CDR2 reads FNYEAQ. The CDR3 spans 16 residues. V lost 2 bases to trimming and J lost 6 bases, with 17 bases between them. The CDR3 coding sequence is TGTGCCAGCAGCTTAAAGGATTACCAGCGGATTCAGCCCCAGCATTTT. This encodes CASSLKDYQRIQPQHF.

The table lists this clonotype with many counts. The chain links TRBV3-1 to TRBJ2-2; possible D gene TRBD2, 5 bases. This CDR3 spans 16 amino acids. V was cut by 3 bases and J by 4 bases, with 15 bases left in between. In germline, CDR1 is LGHDT, CDR2 YNNKEL (reference sequence). The CDR3 DNA reads TGTGCCAGCAGCCAGTTCGTGGGAGTGGGCACCGGGGAGCTGTTTTTT. As protein: CASSQFVGVGTGELFF.

Of note for this clonotype: A read error is possible here, since a much larger clone lies one base away. This chain joins TRBV11-2 and TRBJ2-1; D may be TRBD2 (6 bases). Germline CDR1 SGHAT, CDR2 FQNNGV. The CDR3 contains 17 residues. V lost 2 bases and J lost 1, with 15 bases in between. CDR3 in amino acids: CASSLRPGGNSYNEQFF. DNA of the CDR3: TGTGCCAGCAGCTTACGTCCTGGCGGGAATTCCTACAATGAGCAGTTCTTC.

In its sample, this clonotype is medium-sized. This chain uses TRBV19 with TRBJ1-1; D perhaps matches TRBD1 (5 bases). CDR1 is LNHDA and CDR2 is SQIVND in the germline V gene (reference sequence). The CDR3 length is 11 residues. Trimming removed 7 bases at V and 3 bases at J, with 6 bases between. The CDR3 DNA sequence: TGTGCCAGTAAAGGGGACACTGAAGCTTTCTTT. This translates into CASKGDTEAFF. The full variable domain, with the rest looked up from reference TRBV19 and TRBJ1-1, is DGGITQSPKYLFRKEGQNVTLSCEQNLNHDAMYWYRQDPGQGLRLIYYSQIVNDFQKGDIAEGYSVSREKKESFPLTVTSAQKNPTAFYLCASKGDTEAFFGQGTRLTVV.

This clonotype has ten or more counts. In DNA, the CDR3 is TGCAGTGCCCTGGGACCGAACACTGAAGCTTTCTTT. Amino acids: CSALGPNTEAFF. V gene TRBV20-1 combines with J gene TRBJ1-1; a weak D match, TRBD1 (5 bases). The length of the CDR3 is 12 residues. CDR1 DFQATT and CDR2 SNEGSKA come from the germline V gene (reference sequence). V shed 6 bases and J shed 1 base, with 9 bases lying between them.

This chain connects TRBV24-1 to TRBJ1-1; 7 bases are a match to TRBD1. Germline CDR1 is KGHDR and CDR2 is SFDVKD. The CDR3 spans 15 residues. V lost 5 bases to trimming and J lost 3 bases; unmatched junction nucleotides: 8. CDR3 DNA: TGTGCCACCAGTGTCCAGACAGGGCGGGACACTGAAGCTTTCTTT. Protein product: CATSVQTGRDTEAFF.

Concerning this clonotype: Relative to the germline gene, one junction end is altered; a read error may explain this. The chain couples TRBV14 to TRBJ1-1; tentative D call: TRBD1 (6 bases). From germline, CDR1 is SGHDN and CDR2 FVKESK. CDR3 length: 15 residues. CDR3 amino acids: CASGQVRARGTEASF. In DNA form, the CDR3 reads TGTGCCAGCGGCCAAGTACGGGCCAGGGGCACTGAAGCTTCCTTT.

The chain recombines TRBV20-1 with TRBJ2-1; D unclear. The V end was cut by 7 bases, the J end by 2 bases, with 15 bases between. CDR3 length equals 14 residues. Germline CDR1 and CDR2: DFQATT and SNEGSKA (reference sequence). The CDR3 is CSEARGSAYNEQFF. As DNA, the CDR3 is TGCAGTGAAGCGCGCGGCTCAGCCTACAATGAGCAGTTCTTC.

A remark on this clonotype: A much more abundant neighbour one base away suggests this may be a read error. J is TRBJ2-5 and V is TRBV12-5, with D unresolved. Germline-derived CDR1 and CDR2 are LGHNT and FRNRAP. The V end lost 1 base, the J end lost 9 bases, and 9 bases lay between the germline ends. CDR3 length: 12 residues. CDR3 sequence (DNA): TGTGCTAGTGGTTTGGGGGTCGAGGCCCAGTACTTC. Protein: CASGLGVEAQYF. Variable domain in full (rest from reference TRBV12-5 and TRBJ2-5): DARVTQTPRHKVTEMGQEVTMRCQPILGHNTVFWYRQTMMQGLELLAYFRNRAPLDDSGMPKDRFSAEMPDATLATLKIQPSEPRDSAVYFCASGLGVEAQYFGPGTRLLVL.

The V gene is TRBV11-1, the J gene TRBJ1-6; no reliable D call. V was shortened by 5 bases and J by 0 bases, with 11 bases between the two germline ends. Germline V gene lookup returns CDR1 SGHAT and CDR2 FQDESV (reference sequence). This CDR3 has 16 residues. Here the CDR3 reads CASSLRANSYNSPLHF. CDR3 coding DNA: TGTGCCAGCAGCCTCAGAGCTAACTCCTATAATTCACCCCTCCACTTT.

V and J are TRBV19 and TRBJ2-7, with D possibly being TRBD1 (7 bases). Germline V gene data show CDR1 as LNHDA and CDR2 as SQIVND (reference sequence). This CDR3 is 13 amino acids long. Trimming left V 5 bases short and J 6 bases short, with 14 bases between. CDR3 protein: CASSPRQGGEQYF. CDR3 DNA sequence: TGTGCCAGTAGTCCTCGACAGGGAGGCGAGCAGTACTTC.

CDR3 bases: TGTGCCACCAGCCCCGACAGGGTCCAGCCCCAGCATTTT. This codes for CATSPDRVQPQHF. The chain links TRBV15 to TRBJ1-5; 7 positions match TRBD1. The V and J ends lost 5 bases and 7 bases, in that order; junction bases with no gene match: 5. CDR3 length: 13 residues. The germline CDR1 and CDR2 sequences are LNHNV and YYDKDF (reference sequence).

J is TRBJ2-1 and V is TRBV29-1; a weak D match, TRBD1 (5 bases). The V end lost 8 bases, the J end lost 1 base, and 18 bases lay between the germline ends. The length of the CDR3 is 15 residues. Per the germline V gene, CDR1 is SQVTM and CDR2 is ANQGSEA. Here the CDR3 DNA reads TGCAGCTTCGGTGGGGCAGGGCAATCCTACAATGAGCAGTTCTTC. Amino acid sequence: CSFGGAGQSYNEQFF.

This clonotype was counted ten times or more. The chain recombines TRBV9 with TRBJ1-6; a possible D gene is TRBD1 (5 bases). The germline V gene has CDR1 SGDLS and CDR2 YYNGEE. The CDR3 is 16 amino acids. The germline V and J ends were trimmed by 1 base and 8 bases, with 16 bases remaining between them. The CDR3 reads CASSVRMGLGDSPLHF. CDR3 in DNA: TGTGCCAGCAGCGTACGTATGGGGCTGGGTGATTCACCCCTCCACTTT.